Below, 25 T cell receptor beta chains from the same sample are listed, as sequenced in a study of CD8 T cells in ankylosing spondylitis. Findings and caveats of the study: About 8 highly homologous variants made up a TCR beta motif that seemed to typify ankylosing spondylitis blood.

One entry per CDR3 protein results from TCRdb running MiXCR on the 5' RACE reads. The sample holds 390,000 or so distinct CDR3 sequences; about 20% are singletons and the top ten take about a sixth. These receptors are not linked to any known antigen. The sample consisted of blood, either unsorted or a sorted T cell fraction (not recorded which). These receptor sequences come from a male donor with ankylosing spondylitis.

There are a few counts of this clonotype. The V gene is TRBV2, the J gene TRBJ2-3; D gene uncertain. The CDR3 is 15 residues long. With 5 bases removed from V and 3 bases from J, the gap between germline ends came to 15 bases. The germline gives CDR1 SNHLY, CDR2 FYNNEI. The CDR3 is CASSSNLLGTDTQYF. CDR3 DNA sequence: TGTGCCAGCAGTTCTAACCTCCTTGGAACAGATACGCAGTATTTT.

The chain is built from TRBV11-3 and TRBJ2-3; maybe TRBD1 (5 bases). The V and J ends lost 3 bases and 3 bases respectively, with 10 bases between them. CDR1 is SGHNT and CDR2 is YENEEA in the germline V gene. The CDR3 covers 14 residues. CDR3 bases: TGTGCCAGCAGCTTGTTAGGGGTGACAGATACGCAGTATTTT. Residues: CASSLLGVTDTQYF.

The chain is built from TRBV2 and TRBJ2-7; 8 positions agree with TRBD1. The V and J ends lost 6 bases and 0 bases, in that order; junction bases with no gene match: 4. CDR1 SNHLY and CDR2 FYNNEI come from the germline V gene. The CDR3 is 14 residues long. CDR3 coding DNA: TGTGCCAGCAGGAGGACAGGGAACTCCTACGAGCAGTACTTC. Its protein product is CASRRTGNSYEQYF.

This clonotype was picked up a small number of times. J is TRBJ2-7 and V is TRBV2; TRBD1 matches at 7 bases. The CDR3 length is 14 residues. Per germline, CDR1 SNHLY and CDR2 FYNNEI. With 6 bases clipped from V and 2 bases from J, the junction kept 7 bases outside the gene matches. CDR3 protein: CASRRAQGAYEQYF. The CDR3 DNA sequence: TGTGCCAGCAGGAGGGCCCAGGGGGCCTACGAGCAGTACTTC.

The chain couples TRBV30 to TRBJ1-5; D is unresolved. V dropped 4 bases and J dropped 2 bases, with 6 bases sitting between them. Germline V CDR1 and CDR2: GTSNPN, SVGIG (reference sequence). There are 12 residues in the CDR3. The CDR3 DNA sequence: TGTGCCTGGAATCAGGGCAATCAGCCCCAGCATTTT. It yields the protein CAWNQGNQPQHF.

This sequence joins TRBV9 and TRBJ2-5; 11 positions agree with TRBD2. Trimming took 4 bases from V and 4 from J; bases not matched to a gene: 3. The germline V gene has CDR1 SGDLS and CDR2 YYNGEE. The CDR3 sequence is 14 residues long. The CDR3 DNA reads TGTGCCAGCAGCATAGCGGGAGGGGCAGAGACCCAGTACTTC. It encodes CASSIAGGAETQYF.

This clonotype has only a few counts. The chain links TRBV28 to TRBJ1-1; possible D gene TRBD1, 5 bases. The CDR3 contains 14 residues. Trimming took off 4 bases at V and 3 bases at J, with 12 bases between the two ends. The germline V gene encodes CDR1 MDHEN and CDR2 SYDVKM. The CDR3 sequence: CASSSPGRDTEAFF. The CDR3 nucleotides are TGTGCCAGCAGTTCGCCAGGGCGGGACACTGAAGCTTTCTTT.

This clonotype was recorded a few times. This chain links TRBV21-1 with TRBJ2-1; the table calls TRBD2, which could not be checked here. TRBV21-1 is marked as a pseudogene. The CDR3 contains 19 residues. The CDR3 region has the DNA TGTGCCAGCAGCCACCCCGCCCGTGAGGGTTTTATGCTGTACAATGAGCAGTTCTTC. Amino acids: CASSHPAREGFMLYNEQFF.

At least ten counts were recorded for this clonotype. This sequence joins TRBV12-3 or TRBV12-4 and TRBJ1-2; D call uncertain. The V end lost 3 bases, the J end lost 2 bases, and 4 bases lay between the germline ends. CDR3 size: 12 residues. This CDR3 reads CASSLGNYGYTF. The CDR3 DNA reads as TGTGCCAGCAGTTTGGGGAACTATGGCTACACCTTC.

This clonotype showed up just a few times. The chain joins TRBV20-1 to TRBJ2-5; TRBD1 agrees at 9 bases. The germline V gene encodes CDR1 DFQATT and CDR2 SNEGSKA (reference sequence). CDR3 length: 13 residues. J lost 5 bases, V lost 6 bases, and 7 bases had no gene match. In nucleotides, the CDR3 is TGCAGTGCCACATACAGGGGGCGGGAGACCCAGTACTTC. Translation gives CSATYRGRETQYF.

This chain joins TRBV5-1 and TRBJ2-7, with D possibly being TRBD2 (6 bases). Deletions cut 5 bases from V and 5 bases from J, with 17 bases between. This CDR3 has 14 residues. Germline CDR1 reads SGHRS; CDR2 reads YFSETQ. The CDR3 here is CASSDLGGNHEQYF. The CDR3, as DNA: TGCGCCAGCAGTGACCTTGGCGGGAACCACGAGCAGTACTTC.

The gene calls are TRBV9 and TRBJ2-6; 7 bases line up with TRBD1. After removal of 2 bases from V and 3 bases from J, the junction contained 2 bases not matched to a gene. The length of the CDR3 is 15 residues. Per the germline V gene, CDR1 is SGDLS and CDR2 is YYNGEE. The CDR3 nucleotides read TGTGCCAGCAGCGTTAGGGGGCTTGGGGCCAACGTCCTGACTTTC. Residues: CASSVRGLGANVLTF.

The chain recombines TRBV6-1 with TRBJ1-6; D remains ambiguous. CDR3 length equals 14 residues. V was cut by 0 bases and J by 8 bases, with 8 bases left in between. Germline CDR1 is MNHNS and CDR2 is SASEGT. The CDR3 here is CASSEAEEYSPLHF. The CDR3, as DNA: TGTGCCAGCAGTGAAGCGGAAGAGTATTCACCCCTCCACTTT.

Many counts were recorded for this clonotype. CDR3 DNA sequence: TGCGCCAGCAGCTTGGCCTTGGGACAGGGAGACACCGGGGAGCTGTTTTTT. It codes for CASSLALGQGDTGELFF. This chain links TRBV5-1 with TRBJ2-2; 9 positions match TRBD1. The CDR3 totals 17 residues. CDR1 and CDR2 (germline): SGHRS, YFSETQ. The ends lost 0 bases at V and 3 bases at J; junction bases unmatched: 6.

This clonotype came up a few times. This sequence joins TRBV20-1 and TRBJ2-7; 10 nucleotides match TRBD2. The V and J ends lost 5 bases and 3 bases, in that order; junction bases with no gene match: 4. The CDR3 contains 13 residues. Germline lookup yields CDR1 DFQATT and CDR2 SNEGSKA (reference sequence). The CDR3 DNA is TGCAGTGCTCGTAGCGGGAGGCTCTACGAGCAGTACTTC. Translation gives CSARSGRLYEQYF.

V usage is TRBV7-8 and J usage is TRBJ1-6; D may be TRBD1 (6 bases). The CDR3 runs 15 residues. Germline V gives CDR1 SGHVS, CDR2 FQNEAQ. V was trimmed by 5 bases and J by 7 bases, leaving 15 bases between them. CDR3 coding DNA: TGTGCCAGCAGCGTAACCGGACAGCCCAATTCACCCCTCCACTTT. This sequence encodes CASSVTGQPNSPLHF.

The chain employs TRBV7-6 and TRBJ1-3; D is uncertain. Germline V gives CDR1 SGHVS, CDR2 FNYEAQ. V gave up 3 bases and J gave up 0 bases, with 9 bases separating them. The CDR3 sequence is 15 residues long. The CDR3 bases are TGTGCCAGCAGCTTGGCTCGGGGCTCTGGAAACACCATATATTTT. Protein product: CASSLARGSGNTIYF.

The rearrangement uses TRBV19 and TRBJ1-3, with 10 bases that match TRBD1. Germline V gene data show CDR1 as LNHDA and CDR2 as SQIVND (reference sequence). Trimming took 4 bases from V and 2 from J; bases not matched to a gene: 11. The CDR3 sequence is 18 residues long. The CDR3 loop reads CASSNPYRQGAAGNTIYF. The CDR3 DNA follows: TGTGCCAGTAGTAACCCATACAGACAGGGGGCAGCTGGAAACACCATATATTTT. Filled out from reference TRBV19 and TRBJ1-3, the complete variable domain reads DGGITQSPKYLFRKEGQNVTLSCEQNLNHDAMYWYRQDPGQGLRLIYYSQIVNDFQKGDIAEGYSVSREKKESFPLTVTSAQKNPTAFYLCASSNPYRQGAAGNTIYFGEGSWLTVV.

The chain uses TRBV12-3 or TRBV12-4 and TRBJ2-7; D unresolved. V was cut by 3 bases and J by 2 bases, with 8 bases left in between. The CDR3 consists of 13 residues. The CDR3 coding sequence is TGTGCCAGCAGTTTTCAGTTACCCTACGAGCAGTACTTC. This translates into CASSFQLPYEQYF.

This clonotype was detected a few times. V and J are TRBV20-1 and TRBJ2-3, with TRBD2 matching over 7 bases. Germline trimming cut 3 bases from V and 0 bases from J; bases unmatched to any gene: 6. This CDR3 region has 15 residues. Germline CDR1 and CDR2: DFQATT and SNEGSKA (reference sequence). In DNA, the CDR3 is TGCAGTGCTAGGACTAGCAGCACTAGCACAGATACGCAGTATTTT. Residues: CSARTSSTSTDTQYF.

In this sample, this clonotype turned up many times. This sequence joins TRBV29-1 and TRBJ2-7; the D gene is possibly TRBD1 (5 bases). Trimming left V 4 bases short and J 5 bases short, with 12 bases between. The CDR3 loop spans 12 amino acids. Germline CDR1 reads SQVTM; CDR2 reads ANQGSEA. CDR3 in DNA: TGCAGCGTTGCCTCAGGGCGAAACGAGCAGTACTTC. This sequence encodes CSVASGRNEQYF.

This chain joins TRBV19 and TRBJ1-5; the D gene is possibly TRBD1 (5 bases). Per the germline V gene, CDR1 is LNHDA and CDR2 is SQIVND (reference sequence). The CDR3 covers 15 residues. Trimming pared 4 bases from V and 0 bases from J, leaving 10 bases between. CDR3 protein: CASSTGTASNQPQHF. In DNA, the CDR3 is TGTGCCAGTAGTACTGGGACCGCTAGCAATCAGCCCCAGCATTTT. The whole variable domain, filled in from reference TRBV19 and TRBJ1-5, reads DGGITQSPKYLFRKEGQNVTLSCEQNLNHDAMYWYRQDPGQGLRLIYYSQIVNDFQKGDIAEGYSVSREKKESFPLTVTSAQKNPTAFYLCASSTGTASNQPQHFGDGTRLSIL.

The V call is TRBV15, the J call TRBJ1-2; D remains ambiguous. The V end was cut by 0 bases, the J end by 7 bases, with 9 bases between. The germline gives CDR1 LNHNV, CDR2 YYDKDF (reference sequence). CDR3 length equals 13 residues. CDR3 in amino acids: CATSRDGEGGYTF. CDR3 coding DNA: TGTGCCACCAGCAGAGATGGGGAGGGTGGCTACACCTTC.

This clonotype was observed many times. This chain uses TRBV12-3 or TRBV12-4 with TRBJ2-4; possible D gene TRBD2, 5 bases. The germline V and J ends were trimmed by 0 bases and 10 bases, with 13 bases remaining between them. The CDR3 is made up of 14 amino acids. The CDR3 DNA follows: TGTGCCAGCAGTTTAGCGAACCGCGGGCGGATTCAGTACTTC. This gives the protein CASSLANRGRIQYF.

The CDR3 coding sequence is TGCAGCGTTGCCCCCAGAGCGGGGGGGAGCGGAAACACGCAGTATTTT. It codes for CSVAPRAGGSGNTQYF. The V and J genes are TRBV29-1 and TRBJ2-3; TRBD2 aligns across 10 bases. This CDR3 region has 16 residues. Trimming removed 4 bases from V and 9 bases from J; junction bases left unmatched: 16. Germline loops: CDR1 SQVTM, CDR2 ANQGSEA.